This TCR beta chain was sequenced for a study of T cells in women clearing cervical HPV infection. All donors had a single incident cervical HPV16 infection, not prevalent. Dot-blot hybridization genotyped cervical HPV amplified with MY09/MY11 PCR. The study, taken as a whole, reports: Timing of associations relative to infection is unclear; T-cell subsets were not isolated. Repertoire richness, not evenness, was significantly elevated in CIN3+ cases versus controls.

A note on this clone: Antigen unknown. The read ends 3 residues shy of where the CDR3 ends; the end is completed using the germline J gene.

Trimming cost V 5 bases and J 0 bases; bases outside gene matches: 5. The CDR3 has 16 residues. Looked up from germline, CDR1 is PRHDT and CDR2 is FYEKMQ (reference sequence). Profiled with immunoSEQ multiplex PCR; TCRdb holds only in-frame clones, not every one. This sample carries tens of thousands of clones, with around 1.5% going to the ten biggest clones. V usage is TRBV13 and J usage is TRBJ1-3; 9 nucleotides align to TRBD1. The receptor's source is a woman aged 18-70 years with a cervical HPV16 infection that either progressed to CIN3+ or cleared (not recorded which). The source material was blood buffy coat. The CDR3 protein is CASSPRQGVSGNTIYF. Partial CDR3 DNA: TGTGCCAGCAGCCCCCGACAGGGGGTCTCTGGAAACACC.